The entry below gives a single T cell receptor (beta chain) sequence along with its context. Its specificity is not known. This entry belongs to a study of T-cell reconstitution after alpha-beta-depleted transplantation in children. Study results and caveats: T-cell numbers and diversity, one year after transplant, stemmed largely from T cells that were newly produced. Several hundred expanded graft clones reportedly supplied alpha-beta T cells about two months after transplant. For some patients, TCRbeta diversity was high at day 60 because of recipient T cells and thymic progenitors that survived.

The CDR3 spans 19 residues. V lost 1 base and J lost 1; bases outside the gene matches: 13. CDR1 SGHNT and CDR2 YENEEA come from the germline V gene. Using unique molecular identifiers, the investigators prepared the TCRbeta library. Each CDR3 protein gets one entry after TCRdb re-called the PCR reads with MiXCR. Of a few hundred thousand distinct CDR3 sequences listed, around two fifths are singletons. This chain connects TRBV11-3 to TRBJ2-1; 7 bases are a match to TRBD1. Source: PBMCs, taken before TCRalphabeta/CD19-depleted stem cell transplant. The receptor comes from a girl aged 2 to 10 with aplastic anemia, due to receive a stem cell transplant. CDR3 sequence reads: CASSLGGPDRLWSYNEQFF. For the CDR3, the DNA is TGTGCCAGCAGCTTAGGGGGGCCGGACAGGCTTTGGTCCTACAATGAGCAGTTCTTC.